This T cell receptor beta chain was sequenced during a study of blood T cell repertoires in COVID-19. Germline V lookup: CDR1 SGHDT, CDR2 YYEEEE. The CDR3 covers 16 residues. The junction had 7 bases not matched to a gene; V was cut back by 4 bases and J by 2 bases. Sequencing was performed with immunoSEQ multiplex PCR; in TCRdb, only in-frame clones are kept and a portion is missing. Of under 250,000 clones listed, over 65% are singletons. The genes are TRBV5-6 and TRBJ2-1; 9 nucleotides match TRBD2. Sequences were obtained from peripheral blood. The sequence was obtained from a woman in her 70s with active or convalescent COVID-19. The CDR3 DNA reads as TGTGCCAGCAGCACAAGGCGGGGGGGGACCTACAATGAGCAGTTCTTC. It yields the protein CASSTRRGGTYNEQFF.